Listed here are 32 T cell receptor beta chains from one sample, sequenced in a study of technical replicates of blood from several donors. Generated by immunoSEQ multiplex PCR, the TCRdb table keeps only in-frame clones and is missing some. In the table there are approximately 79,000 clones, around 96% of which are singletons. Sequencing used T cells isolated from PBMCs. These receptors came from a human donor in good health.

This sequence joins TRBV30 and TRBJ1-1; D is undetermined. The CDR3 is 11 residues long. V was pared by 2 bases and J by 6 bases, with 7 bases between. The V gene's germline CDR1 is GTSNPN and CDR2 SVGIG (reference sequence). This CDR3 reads CAWSPSSEAFF. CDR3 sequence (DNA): TGTGCCTGGAGTCCGAGTTCTGAAGCTTTCTTT.

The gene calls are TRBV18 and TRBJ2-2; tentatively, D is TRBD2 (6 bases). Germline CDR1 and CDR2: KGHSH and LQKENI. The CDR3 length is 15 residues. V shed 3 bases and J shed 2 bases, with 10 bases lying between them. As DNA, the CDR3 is TGTGCCAGCTCACCGGGGGGAATTAACACCGGGGAGCTGTTTTTT. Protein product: CASSPGGINTGELFF.

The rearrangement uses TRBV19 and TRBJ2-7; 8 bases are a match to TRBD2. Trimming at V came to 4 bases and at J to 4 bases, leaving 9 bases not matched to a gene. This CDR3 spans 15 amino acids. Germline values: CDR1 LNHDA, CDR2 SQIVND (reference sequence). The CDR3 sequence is CASSKGLASVYEQYF. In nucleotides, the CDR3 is TGTGCCAGTAGTAAAGGACTAGCTTCGGTTTACGAGCAGTACTTC.

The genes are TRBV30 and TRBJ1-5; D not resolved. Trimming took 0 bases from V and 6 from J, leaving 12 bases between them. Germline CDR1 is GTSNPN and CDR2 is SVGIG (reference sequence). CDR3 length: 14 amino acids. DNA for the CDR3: TGTGCCTGGAGTGTAGCTTCTTCTATTCAGCCCCAGCATTTT. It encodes CAWSVASSIQPQHF.

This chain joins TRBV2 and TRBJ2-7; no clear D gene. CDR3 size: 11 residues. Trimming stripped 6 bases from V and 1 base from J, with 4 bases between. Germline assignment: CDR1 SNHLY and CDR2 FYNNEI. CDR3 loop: CASSPSYEQYF. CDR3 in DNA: TGTGCCAGCAGCCCTTCCTACGAGCAGTACTTC.

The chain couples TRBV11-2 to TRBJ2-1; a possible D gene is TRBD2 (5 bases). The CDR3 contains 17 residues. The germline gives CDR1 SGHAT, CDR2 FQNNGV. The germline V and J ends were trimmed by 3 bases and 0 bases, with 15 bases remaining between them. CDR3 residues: CASSFFGLRSSYNEQFF. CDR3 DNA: TGTGCCAGCAGCTTCTTCGGACTCCGGAGCTCCTACAATGAGCAGTTCTTC. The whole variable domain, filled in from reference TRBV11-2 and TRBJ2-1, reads EAGVAQSPRYKIIEKRQSVAFWCNPISGHATLYWYQQILGQGPKLLIQFQNNGVVDDSQLPKDRFSAERLKGVDSTLKIQPAKLEDSAVYLCASSFFGLRSSYNEQFFGPGTRLTVL.

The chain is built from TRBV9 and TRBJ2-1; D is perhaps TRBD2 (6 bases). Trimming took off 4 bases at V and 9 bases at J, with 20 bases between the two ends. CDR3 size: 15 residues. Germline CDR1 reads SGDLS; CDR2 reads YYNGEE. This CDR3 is CASSPLVPGEGEQFF. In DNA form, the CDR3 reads TGTGCCAGCAGCCCGCTTGTTCCGGGAGAGGGTGAGCAGTTCTTC.

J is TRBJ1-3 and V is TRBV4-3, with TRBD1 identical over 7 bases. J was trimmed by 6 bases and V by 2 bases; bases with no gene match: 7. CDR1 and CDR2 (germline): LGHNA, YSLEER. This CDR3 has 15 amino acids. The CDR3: CASSQLGQRKNTIYF. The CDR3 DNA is TGCGCCAGCAGCCAACTGGGACAGCGGAAAAACACCATATATTTT.

CDR3 sequence (DNA): TGCAGCGTTGAAGGGACTAGCGGCTACAATGAGCAGTTCTTC. It yields the protein CSVEGTSGYNEQFF. The chain uses TRBV29-1 and TRBJ2-1, with TRBD2 identical over 10 bases. CDR1 is SQVTM, CDR2 ANQGSEA, per germline. The trim removed 1 base at V and 3 bases at J, leaving 0 bases unmatched. The CDR3 contains 14 residues.

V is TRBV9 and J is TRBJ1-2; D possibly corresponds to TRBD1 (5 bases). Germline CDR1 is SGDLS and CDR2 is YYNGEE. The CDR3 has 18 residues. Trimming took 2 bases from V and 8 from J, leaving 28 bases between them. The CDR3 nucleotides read TGTGCCAGCAGCGTCAGCCCTTTCAGGGCAAGTCTTCAGTCCGGCTACACCTTC. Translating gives CASSVSPFRASLQSGYTF.

The CDR3 DNA is TGCGCCAGCGCGCCGTTTATCAGGGATACCTACAATGAGCAGTTCTTC. It translates to CASAPFIRDTYNEQFF. The chain recombines TRBV4-3 with TRBJ2-1; D is perhaps TRBD1 (5 bases). V dropped 8 bases and J dropped 2 bases, with 19 bases sitting between them. The CDR3 loop spans 16 amino acids. CDR1 is LGHNA, CDR2 YSLEER, per germline.

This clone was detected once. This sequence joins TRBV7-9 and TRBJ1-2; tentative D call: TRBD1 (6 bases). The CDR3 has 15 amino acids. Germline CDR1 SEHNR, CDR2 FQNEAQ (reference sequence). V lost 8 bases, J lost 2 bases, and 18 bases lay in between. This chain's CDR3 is CASPIEGGANYGYTF. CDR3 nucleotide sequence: TGTGCCAGCCCAATCGAGGGGGGGGCCAACTATGGCTACACCTTC.

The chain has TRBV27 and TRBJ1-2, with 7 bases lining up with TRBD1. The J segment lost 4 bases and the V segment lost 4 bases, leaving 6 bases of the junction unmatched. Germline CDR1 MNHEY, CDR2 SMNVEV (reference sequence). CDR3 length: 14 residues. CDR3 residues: CASSWDRTSYGYTF. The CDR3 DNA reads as TGTGCCAGCAGTTGGGACAGAACGTCCTATGGCTACACCTTC.

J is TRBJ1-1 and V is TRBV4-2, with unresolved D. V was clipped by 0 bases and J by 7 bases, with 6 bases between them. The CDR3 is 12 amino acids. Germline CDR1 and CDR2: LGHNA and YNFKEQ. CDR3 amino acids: CASSQDRVEAFF. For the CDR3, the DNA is TGTGCCAGCAGCCAAGATCGCGTTGAAGCTTTCTTT.

The CDR3 reads CASSLAGRGSNQPQHF. CDR3 in DNA: TGTGCCAGCAGTTTAGCAGGGCGGGGGAGCAATCAGCCCCAGCATTTT. V usage is TRBV27 and J usage is TRBJ1-5, with D perhaps TRBD1 (5 bases). The germline CDR1 and CDR2 sequences are MNHEY and SMNVEV (reference sequence). The length of the CDR3 is 16 residues. Trimming took 2 bases from V and 1 from J, leaving 12 bases between them.

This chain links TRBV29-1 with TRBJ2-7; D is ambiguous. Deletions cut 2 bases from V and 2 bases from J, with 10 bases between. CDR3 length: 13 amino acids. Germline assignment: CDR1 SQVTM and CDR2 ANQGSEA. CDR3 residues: CSVEQESPYEQYF. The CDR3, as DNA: TGCAGCGTTGAACAGGAATCTCCCTACGAGCAGTACTTC.

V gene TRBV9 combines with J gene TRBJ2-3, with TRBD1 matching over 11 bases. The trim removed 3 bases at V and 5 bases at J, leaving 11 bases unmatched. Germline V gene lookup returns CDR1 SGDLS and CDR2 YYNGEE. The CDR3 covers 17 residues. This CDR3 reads CASSGTGGRGYGDTQYF. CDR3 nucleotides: TGTGCCAGCAGCGGGACAGGGGGCCGAGGTTACGGAGATACGCAGTATTTT.

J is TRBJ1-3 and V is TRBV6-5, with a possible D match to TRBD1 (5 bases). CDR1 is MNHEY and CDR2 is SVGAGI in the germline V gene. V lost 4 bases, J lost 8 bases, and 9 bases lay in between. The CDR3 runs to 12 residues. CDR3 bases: TGTGCCAGCAGTTCAACAGGAGACACCATATATTTT. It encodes CASSSTGDTIYF.

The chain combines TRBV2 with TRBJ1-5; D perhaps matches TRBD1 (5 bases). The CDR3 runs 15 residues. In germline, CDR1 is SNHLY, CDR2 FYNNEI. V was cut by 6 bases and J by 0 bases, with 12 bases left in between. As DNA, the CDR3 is TGTGCCAGCAGGGTCGTAGGGGATAGCAATCAGCCCCAGCATTTT. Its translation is CASRVVGDSNQPQHF.

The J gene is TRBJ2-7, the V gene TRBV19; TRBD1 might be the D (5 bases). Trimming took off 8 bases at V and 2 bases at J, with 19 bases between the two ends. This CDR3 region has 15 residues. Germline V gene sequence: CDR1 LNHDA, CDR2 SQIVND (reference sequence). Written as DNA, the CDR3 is TGTGCCAGTGATACCGGACACCGGAGTCCCTACGAGCAGTACTTC. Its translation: CASDTGHRSPYEQYF.

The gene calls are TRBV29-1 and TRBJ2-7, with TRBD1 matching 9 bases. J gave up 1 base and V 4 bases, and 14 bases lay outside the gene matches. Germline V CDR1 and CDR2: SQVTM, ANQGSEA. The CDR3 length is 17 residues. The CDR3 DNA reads TGCAGCGTTGGCGCTTGGGATACCGGGACAGGGTCCTACGAGCAGTACTTC. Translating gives CSVGAWDTGTGSYEQYF.

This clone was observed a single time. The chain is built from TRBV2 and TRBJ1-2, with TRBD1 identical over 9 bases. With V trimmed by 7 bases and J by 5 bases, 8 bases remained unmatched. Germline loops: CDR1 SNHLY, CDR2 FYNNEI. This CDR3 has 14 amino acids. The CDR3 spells CASKWGQGLYGYTF. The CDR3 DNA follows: TGTGCCAGCAAATGGGGACAGGGCTTGTATGGCTACACCTTC.

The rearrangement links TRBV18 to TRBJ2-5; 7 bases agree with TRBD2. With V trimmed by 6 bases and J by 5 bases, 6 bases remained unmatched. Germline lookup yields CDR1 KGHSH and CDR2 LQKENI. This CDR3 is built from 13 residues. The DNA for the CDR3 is TGTGCCAGCTCCTTAGGGAGGGACGAGACCCAGTACTTC. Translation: CASSLGRDETQYF. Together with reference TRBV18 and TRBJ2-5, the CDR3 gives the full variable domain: NAGVMQNPRHLVRRRGQEARLRCSPMKGHSHVYWYRQLPEEGLKFMVYLQKENIIDESGMPKERFSAEFPKEGPSILRIQQVVRGDSAAYFCASSLGRDETQYFGPGTRLLVL.

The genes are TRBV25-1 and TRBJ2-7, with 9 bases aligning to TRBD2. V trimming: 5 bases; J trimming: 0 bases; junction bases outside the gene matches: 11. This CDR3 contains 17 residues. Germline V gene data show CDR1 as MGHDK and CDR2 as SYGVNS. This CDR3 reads CASSPRGSGSSSYEQYF. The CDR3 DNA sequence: TGTGCCAGCAGTCCCCGGGGTAGCGGGAGTTCCTCCTACGAGCAGTACTTC.

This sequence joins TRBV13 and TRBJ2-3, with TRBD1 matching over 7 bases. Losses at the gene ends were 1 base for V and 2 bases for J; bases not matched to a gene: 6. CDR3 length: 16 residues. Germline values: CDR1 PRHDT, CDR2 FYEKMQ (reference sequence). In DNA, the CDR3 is TGTGCCAGCAGCTTAGAAGGGACAGTCCTCACAGATACGCAGTATTTT. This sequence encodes CASSLEGTVLTDTQYF.

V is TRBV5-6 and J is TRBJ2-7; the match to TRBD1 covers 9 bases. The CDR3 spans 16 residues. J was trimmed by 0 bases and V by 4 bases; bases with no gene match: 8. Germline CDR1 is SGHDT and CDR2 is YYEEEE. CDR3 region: CASSLPWDRDSYEQYF. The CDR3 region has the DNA TGTGCCAGCAGCCTTCCGTGGGACAGGGACTCCTACGAGCAGTACTTC.

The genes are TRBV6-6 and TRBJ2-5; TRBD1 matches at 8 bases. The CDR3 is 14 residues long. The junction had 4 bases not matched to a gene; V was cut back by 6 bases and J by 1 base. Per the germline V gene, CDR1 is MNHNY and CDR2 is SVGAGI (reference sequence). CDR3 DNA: TGTGCCAGCAGCTATGGACAGGGCCAAGAGACCCAGTACTTC. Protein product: CASSYGQGQETQYF.

CDR3 nucleotide sequence: TGTGCCAGCAGCTTAGGTCTCGTGTACAATGAGCAGTTCTTC. Protein product: CASSLGLVYNEQFF. This chain connects TRBV7-9 to TRBJ2-1; D remains unclear. CDR3 size: 14 residues. In germline, CDR1 is SEHNR, CDR2 FQNEAQ (reference sequence). With 1 base removed from V and 4 bases from J, the gap between germline ends came to 8 bases.

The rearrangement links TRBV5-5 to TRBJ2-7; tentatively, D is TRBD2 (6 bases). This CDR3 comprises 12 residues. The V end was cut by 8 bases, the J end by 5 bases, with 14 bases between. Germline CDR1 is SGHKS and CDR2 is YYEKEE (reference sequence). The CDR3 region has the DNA TGTGCCAGTGCGAGGGAGGCTAACGAGCAGTACTTC. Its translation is CASAREANEQYF.

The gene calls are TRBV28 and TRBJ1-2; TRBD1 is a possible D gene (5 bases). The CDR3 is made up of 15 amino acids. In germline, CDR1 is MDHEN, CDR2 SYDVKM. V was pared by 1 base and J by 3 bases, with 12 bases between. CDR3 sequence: CASSLYPGDYYGYTF. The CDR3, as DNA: TGTGCCAGCAGTTTATACCCGGGGGACTACTATGGCTACACCTTC.

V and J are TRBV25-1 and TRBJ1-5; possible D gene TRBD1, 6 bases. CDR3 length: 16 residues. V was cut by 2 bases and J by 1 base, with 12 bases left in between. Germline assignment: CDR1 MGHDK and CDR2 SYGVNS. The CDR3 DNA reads TGTGCCAGCAGTGAAGGGGAAGGGGGAAGCAATCAGCCCCAGCATTTT. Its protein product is CASSEGEGGSNQPQHF.

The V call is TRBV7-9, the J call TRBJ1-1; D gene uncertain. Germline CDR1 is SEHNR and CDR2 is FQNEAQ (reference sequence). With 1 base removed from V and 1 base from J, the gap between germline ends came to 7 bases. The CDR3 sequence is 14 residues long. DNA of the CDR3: TGTGCCAGCAGCTTAGGTCCGAGGAACACTGAAGCTTTCTTT. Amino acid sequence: CASSLGPRNTEAFF.